This TCR beta chain was observed in a study of beta chain features in type 1 diabetes. Study context: Patients did not differ from healthy donors in age, gender or cell yield.

This CDR3 contains 16 residues. With 6 bases removed from V and 3 bases from J, the gap between germline ends came to 21 bases. Germline V gives CDR1 MNHEY, CDR2 SMNVEV (reference sequence). The study, taken as a whole, reports: Among all four CD4+ subsets, Type 1 diabetes patients had TCRB CDR3s that were moderately but significantly shorter. Naive, central memory and Treg TCRB repertoires seemed to resemble each other more closely in patients than they did in healthy donors.

Central memory, naive, regulatory and stem cell-like memory CD4+ cells were sorted by CD45RO/CCR7/CD25/CD127/CD95/CD27. The whole isolated RNA underwent reverse transcription, so sequencing captured expressed TCRB transcripts. Here immunoSEQ multiplex PCR was the method, and the copy in TCRdb shows in-frame clones only, minus some. The sample shows 400,000 to 550,000 clones, 9.5% to 12% of them seen only once. There are a few counts of this clone. Its antigen remains unidentified. Sequences were obtained from naive CD4+ T cells from blood. The clonotype comes from a woman aged 18-29 years in good health. The chain employs TRBV27 and TRBJ2-7; either TRBD1 or TRBD2 may supply D (5 bases each). The CDR3 loop is CASRPPGALPNYEQYF. The DNA for the CDR3 is TGTGCCAGCAGGCCCCCCGGGGCACTGCCCAACTACGAGCAGTACTTC.